The TCR beta chain described here comes from a study of T cell responses to AZD1222 COVID-19 vaccine. Study-wide results and caveats: After the peak T cell response, and only then, were repertoires sampled.

Concerning this clone itself: Antigen unknown.

TCRdb's table, derived via immunoSEQ multiplex PCR, lists solely in-frame clones and lacks some. This sample yields roughly 140,000 clones, of which around nine tenths are seen a single time; around 2.8% belongs to the top ten. Sequencing was performed on peripheral blood, taken on day 0 of MenACWY control vaccination. This receptor was taken from an adult in good health.

CDR3 nucleotides: TGTGCCAGCAGCCAAGGGACAGGGTCTGTACTAACTGAAGCTTTCTTT. This gives the protein CASSQGTGSVLTEAFF. V is TRBV3-1 (or the pseudogene TRBV3-2) and J is TRBJ1-1; TRBD1 matches at 8 bases. Germline CDR1 LGHDT, CDR2 YNNKEL (reference sequence). The CDR3 consists of 16 residues. V was pared by 1 base and J by 5 bases, with 9 bases of the junction left unmatched.